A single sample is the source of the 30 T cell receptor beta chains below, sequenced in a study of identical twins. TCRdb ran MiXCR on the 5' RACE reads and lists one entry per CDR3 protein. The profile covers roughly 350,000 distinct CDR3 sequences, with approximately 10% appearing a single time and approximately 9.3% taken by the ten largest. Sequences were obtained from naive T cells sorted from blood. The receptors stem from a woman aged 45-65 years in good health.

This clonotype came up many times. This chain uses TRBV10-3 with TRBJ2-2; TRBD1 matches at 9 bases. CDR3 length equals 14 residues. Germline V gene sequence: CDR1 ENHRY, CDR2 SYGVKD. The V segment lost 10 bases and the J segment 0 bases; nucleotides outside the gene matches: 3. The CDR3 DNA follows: TGTGCCACGACAGGGGGTGCGAACACCGGGGAGCTGTTTTTT. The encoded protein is CATTGGANTGELFF.

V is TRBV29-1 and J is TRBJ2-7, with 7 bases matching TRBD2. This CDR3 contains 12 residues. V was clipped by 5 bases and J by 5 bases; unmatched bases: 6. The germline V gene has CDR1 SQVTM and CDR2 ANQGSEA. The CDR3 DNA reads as TGCAGCGTTTTGGGGAGGGGTCACGAGCAGTACTTC. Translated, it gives CSVLGRGHEQYF.

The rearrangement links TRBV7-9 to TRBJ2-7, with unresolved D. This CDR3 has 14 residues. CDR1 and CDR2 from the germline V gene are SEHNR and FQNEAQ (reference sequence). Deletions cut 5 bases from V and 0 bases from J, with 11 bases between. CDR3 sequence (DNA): TGTGCCAGCAGCCGGTCCCAAAGCTCCTACGAGCAGTACTTC. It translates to CASSRSQSSYEQYF.

The CDR3 spells CASSHQTGVADTQYF. For the CDR3, the DNA is TGCGCCAGCAGCCACCAGACAGGGGTGGCAGATACGCAGTATTTT. This sequence joins TRBV5-1 and TRBJ2-3; 8 bases line up with TRBD1. Germline V gene data show CDR1 as SGHRS and CDR2 as YFSETQ. V lost 4 bases, J lost 4 bases, and 8 bases stayed unmatched. The CDR3 extends over 15 amino acids.

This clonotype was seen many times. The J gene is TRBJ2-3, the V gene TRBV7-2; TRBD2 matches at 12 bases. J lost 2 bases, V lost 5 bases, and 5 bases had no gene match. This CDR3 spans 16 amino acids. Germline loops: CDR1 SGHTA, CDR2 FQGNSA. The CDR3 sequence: CASSTRTSGITDTQYF. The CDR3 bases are TGTGCCAGCAGCACCCGGACTAGCGGGATCACAGATACGCAGTATTTT.

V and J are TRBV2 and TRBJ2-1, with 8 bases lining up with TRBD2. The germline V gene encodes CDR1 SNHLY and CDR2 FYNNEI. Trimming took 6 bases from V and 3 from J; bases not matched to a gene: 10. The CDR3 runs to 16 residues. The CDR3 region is CASRLGELADYNEQFF. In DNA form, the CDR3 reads TGTGCCAGCAGATTGGGGGAACTAGCGGACTACAATGAGCAGTTCTTC.

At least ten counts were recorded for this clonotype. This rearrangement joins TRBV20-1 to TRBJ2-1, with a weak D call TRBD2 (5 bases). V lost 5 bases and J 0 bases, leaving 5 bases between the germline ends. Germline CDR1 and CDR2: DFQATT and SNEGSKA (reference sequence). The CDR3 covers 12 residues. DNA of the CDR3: TGCAGTGCTCGGGACTCCTACAATGAGCAGTTCTTC. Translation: CSARDSYNEQFF.

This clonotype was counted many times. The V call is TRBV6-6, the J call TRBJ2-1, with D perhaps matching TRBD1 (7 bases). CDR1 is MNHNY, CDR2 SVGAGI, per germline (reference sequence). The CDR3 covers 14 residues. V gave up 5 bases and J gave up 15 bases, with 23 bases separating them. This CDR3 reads CASSQSSQGRRRFF. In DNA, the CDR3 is TGTGCCAGCAGTCAATCCTCACAGGGGAGGCGGCGGTTCTTC.

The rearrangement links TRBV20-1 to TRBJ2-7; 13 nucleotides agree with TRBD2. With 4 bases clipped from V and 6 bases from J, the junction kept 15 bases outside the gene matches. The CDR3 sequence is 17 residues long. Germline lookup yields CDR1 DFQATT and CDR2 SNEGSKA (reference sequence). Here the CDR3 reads CSATGTSGTQQGGEQYF. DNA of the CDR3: TGCAGTGCTACTGGGACTAGCGGGACACAGCAGGGCGGCGAGCAGTACTTC.

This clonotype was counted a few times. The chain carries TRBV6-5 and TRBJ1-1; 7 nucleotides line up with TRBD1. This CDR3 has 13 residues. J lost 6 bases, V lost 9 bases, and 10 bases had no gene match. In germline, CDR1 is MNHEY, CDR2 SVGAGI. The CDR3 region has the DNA TGTGCCAGTGGCGGAACAGGGGTTCCTGAAGCTTTCTTT. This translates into CASGGTGVPEAFF.

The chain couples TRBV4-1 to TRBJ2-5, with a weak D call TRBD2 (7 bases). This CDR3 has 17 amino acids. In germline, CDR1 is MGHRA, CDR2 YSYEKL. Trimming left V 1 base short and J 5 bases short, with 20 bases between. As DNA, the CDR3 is TGCGCCAGCAGCCAAGCCAAAGGGGGGGCCGGCGGGGAGACCCAGTACTTC. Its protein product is CASSQAKGGAGGETQYF.

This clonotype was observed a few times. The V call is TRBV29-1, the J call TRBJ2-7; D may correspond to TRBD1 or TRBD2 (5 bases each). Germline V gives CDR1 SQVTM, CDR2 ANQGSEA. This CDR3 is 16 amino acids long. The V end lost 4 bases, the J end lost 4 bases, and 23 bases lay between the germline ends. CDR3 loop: CSVGSPAPGRAYEQYF. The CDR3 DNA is TGCAGCGTTGGTTCCCCCGCACCGGGACGGGCGTACGAGCAGTACTTC.

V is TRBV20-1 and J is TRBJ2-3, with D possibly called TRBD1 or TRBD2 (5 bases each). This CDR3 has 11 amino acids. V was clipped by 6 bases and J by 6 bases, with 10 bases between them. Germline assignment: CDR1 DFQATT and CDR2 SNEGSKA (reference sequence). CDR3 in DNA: TGCAGTGCCCAATGGGGGGATACGCAGTATTTT. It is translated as CSAQWGDTQYF.

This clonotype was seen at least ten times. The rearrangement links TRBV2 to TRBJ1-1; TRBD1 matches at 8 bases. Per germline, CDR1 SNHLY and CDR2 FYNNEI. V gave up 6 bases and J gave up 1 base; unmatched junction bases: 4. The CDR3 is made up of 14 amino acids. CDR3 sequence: CASSGQGTNTEAFF. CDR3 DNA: TGTGCCAGCAGCGGACAGGGAACGAACACTGAAGCTTTCTTT.

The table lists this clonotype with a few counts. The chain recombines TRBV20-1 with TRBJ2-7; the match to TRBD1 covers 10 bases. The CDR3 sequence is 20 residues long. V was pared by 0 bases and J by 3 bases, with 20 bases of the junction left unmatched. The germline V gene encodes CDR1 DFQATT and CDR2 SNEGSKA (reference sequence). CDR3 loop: CSARDPSGTGATPSLYEQYF. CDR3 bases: TGCAGTGCTAGAGACCCATCCGGGACAGGGGCTACCCCTAGTCTCTACGAGCAGTACTTC.

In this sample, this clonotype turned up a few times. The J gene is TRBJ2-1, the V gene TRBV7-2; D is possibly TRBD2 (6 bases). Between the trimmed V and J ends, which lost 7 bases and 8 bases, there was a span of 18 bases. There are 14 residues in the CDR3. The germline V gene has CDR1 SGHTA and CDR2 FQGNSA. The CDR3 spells CASTPQPSVDEQFF. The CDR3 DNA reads TGTGCCAGCACCCCACAACCTAGCGTTGATGAGCAGTTCTTC.

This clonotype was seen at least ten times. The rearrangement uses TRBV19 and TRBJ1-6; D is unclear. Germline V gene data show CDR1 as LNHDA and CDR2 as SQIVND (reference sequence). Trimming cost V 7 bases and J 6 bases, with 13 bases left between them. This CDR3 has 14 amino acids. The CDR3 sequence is CASKIGEFNSPLHF. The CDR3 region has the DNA TGTGCCAGTAAAATCGGTGAATTTAATTCACCCCTCCACTTT.

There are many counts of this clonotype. The DNA for the CDR3 is TGTGCTAGTGGTTTACGGCGGGCTGAAGCTTTCTTT. Its translation is CASGLRRAEAFF. The rearrangement uses TRBV12-5 and TRBJ1-1; D remains unclear. Looked up from germline, CDR1 is LGHNT and CDR2 is FRNRAP. Trimming removed 3 bases from V and 6 bases from J, with 8 bases in between. This CDR3 region has 12 residues.

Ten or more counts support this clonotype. The CDR3 DNA follows: TGTGCCAGCAGTTTAAACGTATTAGGGGGGTATTACGAGCAGTACTTC. Its translation is CASSLNVLGGYYEQYF. The J gene is TRBJ2-7, the V gene TRBV12-3 or TRBV12-4; D may correspond to TRBD1 or TRBD2 (6 bases each). Trimming shortened V by 2 bases and J by 4 bases, and 18 bases separated the two germline ends. The CDR3 runs to 16 residues.

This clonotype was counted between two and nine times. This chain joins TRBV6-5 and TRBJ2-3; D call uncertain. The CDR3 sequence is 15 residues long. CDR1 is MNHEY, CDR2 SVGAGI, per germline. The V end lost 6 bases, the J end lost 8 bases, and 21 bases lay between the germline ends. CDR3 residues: CASSPRAAQSFTQYF. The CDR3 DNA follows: TGTGCCAGCAGCCCTAGGGCAGCACAATCTTTTACGCAGTATTTT.

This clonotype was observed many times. In nucleotides, the CDR3 is TGTGCCACCAGTGACCCAACTAGCCCGGCAGATACGCAGTATTTT. The encoded protein is CATSDPTSPADTQYF. This chain uses TRBV24-1 with TRBJ2-3, with D tentatively TRBD2 (6 bases). V was pared by 4 bases and J by 4 bases, with 14 bases between. Germline values: CDR1 KGHDR, CDR2 SFDVKD. The CDR3 covers 15 residues.

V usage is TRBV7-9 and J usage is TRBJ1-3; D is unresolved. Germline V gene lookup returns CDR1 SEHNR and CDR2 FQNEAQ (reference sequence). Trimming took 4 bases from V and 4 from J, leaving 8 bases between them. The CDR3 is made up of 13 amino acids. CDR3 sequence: CASSSLTGNTIYF. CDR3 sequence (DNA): TGTGCCAGCAGCTCCCTGACAGGAAACACCATATATTTT.

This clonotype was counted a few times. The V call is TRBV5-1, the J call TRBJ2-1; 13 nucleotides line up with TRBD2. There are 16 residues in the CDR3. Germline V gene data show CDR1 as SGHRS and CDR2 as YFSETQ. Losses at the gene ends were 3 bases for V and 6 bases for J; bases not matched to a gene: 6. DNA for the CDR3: TGCGCCAGCAGCTGGCTACTAGCGGGAGGGCCCAATGAGCAGTTCTTC. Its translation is CASSWLLAGGPNEQFF.

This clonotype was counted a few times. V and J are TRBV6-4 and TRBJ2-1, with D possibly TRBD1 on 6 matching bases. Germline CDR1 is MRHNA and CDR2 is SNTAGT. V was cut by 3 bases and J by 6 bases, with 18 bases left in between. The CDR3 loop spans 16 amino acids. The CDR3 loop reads CASSESGHTSPNEQFF. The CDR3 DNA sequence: TGTGCCAGCAGTGAGTCGGGACATACGAGCCCCAATGAGCAGTTCTTC.

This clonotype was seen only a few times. The CDR3 here is CASSGSGKETQYF. For the CDR3, the DNA is TGTGCCAGCAGCGGGAGCGGGAAAGAGACCCAGTACTTC. J is TRBJ2-5 and V is TRBV11-3; 7 bases line up with TRBD2. V shed 5 bases and J 3 bases; nucleotides not matched to a gene: 3. Germline V gene data show CDR1 as SGHNT and CDR2 as YENEEA. The CDR3 loop spans 13 amino acids.

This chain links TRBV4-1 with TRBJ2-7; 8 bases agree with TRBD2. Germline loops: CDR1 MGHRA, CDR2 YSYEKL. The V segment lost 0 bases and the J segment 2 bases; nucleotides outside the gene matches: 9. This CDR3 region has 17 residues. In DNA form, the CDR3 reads TGCGCCAGCAGCCAAGACCTCCGACTAGCGACTACCTACGAGCAGTACTTC. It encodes CASSQDLRLATTYEQYF.

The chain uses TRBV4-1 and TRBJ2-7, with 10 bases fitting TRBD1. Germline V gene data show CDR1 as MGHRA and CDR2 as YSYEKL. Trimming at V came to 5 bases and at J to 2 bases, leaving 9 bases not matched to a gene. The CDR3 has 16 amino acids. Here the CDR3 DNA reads TGCGCCAGCAGCTACGGCTGGGGACAGGGGACCTACGAGCAGTACTTC. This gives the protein CASSYGWGQGTYEQYF.

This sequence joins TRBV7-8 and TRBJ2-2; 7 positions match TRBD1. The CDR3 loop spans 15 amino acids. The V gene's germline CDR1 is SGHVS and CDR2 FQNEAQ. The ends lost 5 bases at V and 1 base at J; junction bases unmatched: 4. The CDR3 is CASSRQGRNTGELFF. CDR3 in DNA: TGTGCCAGCAGCAGACAGGGACGGAACACCGGGGAGCTGTTTTTT.

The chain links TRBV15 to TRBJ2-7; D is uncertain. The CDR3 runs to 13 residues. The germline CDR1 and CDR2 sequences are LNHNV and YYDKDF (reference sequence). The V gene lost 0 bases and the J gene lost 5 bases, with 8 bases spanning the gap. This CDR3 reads CATSRERVDEQYV. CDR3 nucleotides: TGTGCCACCAGCAGAGAACGGGTAGACGAGCAGTACGTC.

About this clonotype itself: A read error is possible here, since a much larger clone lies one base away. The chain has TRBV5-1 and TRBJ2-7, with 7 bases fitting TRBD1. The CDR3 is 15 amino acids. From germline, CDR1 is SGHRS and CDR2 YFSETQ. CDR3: CASSYTGESSYGQYF. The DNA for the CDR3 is TGCGCCAGCAGCTACACAGGGGAGAGTTCCTACGGGCAGTACTTC.